This entry concerns a single TCR beta chain. Its antigen is as yet unknown. This sample is drawn from a study of T-cell memory formation after mild COVID-19. About the study: Clustering of TCRs was largely donor specific.

Germline CDR1 and CDR2: MNHEY and SMNVEV (reference sequence). This CDR3 region has 14 residues. V was trimmed by 5 bases and J by 3 bases, leaving 13 bases between them. 5'RACE with constant-segment primers yielded barcoded, UMI-tagged TCR alpha and TCR beta cDNA libraries. MiXCR was run by TCRdb on the 5' RACE reads, yielding one entry per CDR3 protein. The repertoire holds 280,000 or so distinct CDR3 sequences, with around 8% as singletons. Study-wide results and caveats: CD4/CD8 balance held among clones contracting day 15 to 85, and later expanders leaned CD4+. Certain responding clones were present in pre-infection memory, suggesting participation of cross-reactive memory.

V and J are TRBV27 and TRBJ1-2; D call uncertain. Material: PBMCs or a T cell subset sorted from them (not recorded which). The sequence came from a man between 18 and 29 years old who had mild COVID-19 (a few samples of this study predate the infection). Cell type and time point are not known. The CDR3 DNA reads as TGTGCCAGCAGTGCCGCCCGGGGATACTATGGCTACACCTTC. It is translated as CASSAARGYYGYTF.